This TCR beta chain was identified during a study of T cells in Graves' hyperthyroidism and ophthalmopathy. Amplification of TCR beta CDR3 regions used RNA as the template. During a first-round RT-PCR of the TCR CDR3, the HTBI primer set was used. TCRdb re-called the multiplex PCR reads through MiXCR, storing one row per CDR3 protein. The sample shows fewer than 750,000 distinct CDR3 sequences, 14% to 15% of them seen only once. This clonotype was recorded a few times. The PBMCs were taken from around 10 ml of fresh peripheral blood. The length of the CDR3 is 15 residues. CDR1 is SGHTA, CDR2 FQGTGA, per germline. V shed 5 bases and J shed 5 bases, with 19 bases lying between them.

This receptor was obtained from a woman aged 40 to 49 with Graves' ophthalmopathy. V and J are TRBV7-3 and TRBJ2-7; TRBD2 is a possible D gene (7 bases). The source material was blood. The CDR3: CASSPQGGGAHEQYF. CDR3 DNA sequence: TGTGCCAGCAGCCCACAGGGCGGGGGTGCCCACGAGCAGTACTTC.